This is a list of T cell receptor beta chains from one sample in a study of early T cells in non-severe SARS-CoV-2 infection. TCRdb itself ran the 5' RACE reads through MiXCR, one entry per CDR3 protein. The table has 100,000 to 120,000 distinct CDR3 sequences, about 12% seen once. Sequenced sample: whole blood. The receptors come from an adult who was a healthcare worker with PCR-confirmed SARS-CoV-2 infection or an uninfected control (not recorded which). The CDR3 runs from the conserved cysteine through the conserved F or W. A D gene is named only where the DNA matches it firmly. Expanded clones are given a class, and other clones once, few, many or no size at all.

>.|TRBV7-3|TRBD1|TRBJ2-7
TGTGCCAGCAGCCCGGACAGGGGGCGCGAGCAGTACTTC
CASSPDRGREQYF
>few|TRBV7-6|.|TRBJ1-2
TGTGCCAGCAGCTCGCGCAGGGGCCAGGACTATGGCTACACCTTC
CASSSRRGQDYGYTF
>.|TRBV5-4|.|TRBJ2-7
TGTGCCAGCAGCTTTAAGGGGATCCCCTACGAGCAGTACTTC
CASSFKGIPYEQYF
>few|TRBV12-3/TRBV12-4|TRBD1|TRBJ1-3
TGTGCCAGCAGTGGGACAGTCTCTGGAAACACCATATATTTT
CASSGTVSGNTIYF
>few|TRBV11-1|TRBD2|TRBJ2-1
TGTGCCAGCAGCTTATACGCGGGAGGGTTCTCCAATGAGCAGTTCTTC
CASSLYAGGFSNEQFF
>.|TRBV12-3/TRBV12-4|.|TRBJ1-3
TGTGCCAGCGGACCCGGGACACTCTCTGGAAACACCATATATTTT
CASGPGTLSGNTIYF
>few|TRBV2|TRBD1|TRBJ2-7
TGTGCCAGCAGTTCGGACAGGGGAGATCCCTACGAGCAGTACTTC
CASSSDRGDPYEQYF
>many|TRBV7-2|TRBD2|TRBJ2-7
TGTGCCAGCAGCATTAGCGGGGGCGCCTACGAGCAGTACTTC
CASSISGGAYEQYF
>few|TRBV7-8|.|TRBJ1-2
TGTGCCAGCAGCTTAACCCTACAGGGAAACTATGGCTACACCTTC
CASSLTLQGNYGYTF
>many|TRBV20-1|TRBD2|TRBJ2-1
TGCAGTGCTAGAGACTGGATCAGGCTAGCGGGGAGAGGCTACAATGAGCAGTTCTTC
CSARDWIRLAGRGYNEQFF
>few|TRBV20-1|.|TRBJ1-6
TGCAGTGCTAGAGATCTCCAGGCGGATAATTCACCCCTCCACTTT
CSARDLQADNSPLHF
>few|TRBV7-9|TRBD2|TRBJ2-7
TGTGCCAGCAGCTCCGGGACTAGCGGATACGAGCAGTACTTC
CASSSGTSGYEQYF
>.|TRBV9|.|TRBJ2-2
TGTGCCAGCAGCGTAGACAGCTCCGGGGAGCTGTTTTTT
CASSVDSSGELFF
>.|TRBV19|TRBD1|TRBJ1-5
TGTGCCAGTAGTATACGAGACAGGGGGCAGGGCAATCAGCCCCAGCATTTT
CASSIRDRGQGNQPQHF
>many|TRBV29-1|.|TRBJ2-3
TGCAGCGTTCAGGGGTCAGATACGCAGTATTTT
CSVQGSDTQYF
>many|TRBV13|TRBD1|TRBJ2-2
TGTGCCAGCAGCCACAGGGGACCAGGTGGGGAGCTGTTTTTT
CASSHRGPGGELFF
>many|TRBV3-1|TRBD2|TRBJ2-4
TGTGCCAGCAGCTCCCGAGCGGGATGGGGCAAAAACATTCAGTACTTC
CASSSRAGWGKNIQYF
>.|TRBV11-1|TRBD1|TRBJ2-5
TGTGCCAGCAGCCGACAGGGGGTGACCCAGTACTTC
CASSRQGVTQYF
>few|TRBV10-3|TRBD1|TRBJ2-1
TGTGCCATCAGTTCAGGGGGCGGCTACAATGAGCAGTTCTTC
CAISSGGGYNEQFF
>many|TRBV29-1|.|TRBJ1-1
TGCAGCGCTGTCACCGGGGGCGCAGAAGCTTTCTTT
CSAVTGGAEAFF
>few|TRBV12-5|.|TRBJ1-1
TGTGCTAGTGGTTTGAGGGGGGAAGGCGCTGAAGCTTTCTTT
CASGLRGEGAEAFF
>few|TRBV18|.|TRBJ1-1
TGTGCCAGCTCACCATCGGGGGTTTTGAACACTGAAGCTTTCTTT
CASSPSGVLNTEAFF
>many|TRBV19|TRBD1|TRBJ1-5
TGTGCCAGTAGTAAGGACAGGGGACGATATCAGCCCCAGCATTTT
CASSKDRGRYQPQHF
>.|TRBV28|TRBD1|TRBJ1-1
TGTGCCAGCAGTTTCCGGGACAGGGGTAAGGGTGAAGCTTTCTTT
CASSFRDRGKGEAFF
>few|TRBV7-6|TRBD2|TRBJ2-2
TGTGCCAGCAGCTATAGGGGCCTAGCGGGAGGTGGCACCGGGGAGCTGTTTTTT
CASSYRGLAGGGTGELFF
>.|TRBV5-1|TRBD1|TRBJ1-3
TGCGCCAGCAGCTCGACAGGGTTTACTGGAAACACCATATATTTT
CASSSTGFTGNTIYF
>.|TRBV20-1|TRBD1|TRBJ1-3
TGCAGTGCTGACCGGGACAGCTCTGGAAACACCATATATTTT
CSADRDSSGNTIYF
>.|TRBV10-3|.|TRBJ1-1
TGTGCCATCAGTGAGCGTGGTTATCGGCTGGCTGGGAACACTGAAGCTTTCTTT
CAISERGYRLAGNTEAFF
>.|TRBV28|.|TRBJ2-7
TGTGCCAGCAGTTTATGGACGTCCATACCCTACGAGCAGTACTTC
CASSLWTSIPYEQYF
>few|TRBV7-6|TRBD2|TRBJ2-7
TGTGCCAGCAGCTTAAGCGGGGACTCCTACGAGCAGTACTTC
CASSLSGDSYEQYF
>many|TRBV19|.|TRBJ1-4
TGTGCCAGTAGTTCCTTGCGTAAGAGGGTAGAAGCAATCGATGAAAAACTGTTTTTT
CASSSLRKRVEAIDEKLFF
>many|TRBV30|.|TRBJ1-1
TGTGCCTGGAGTGACAGCAACACTGAAGCTTTCTTT
CAWSDSNTEAFF
>.|TRBV29-1|.|TRBJ2-7
TGCAGCGTTGATGGTGGGGAAATCGCGTACGGGCCACCTGGCGAGCAGTACTTC
CSVDGGEIAYGPPGEQYF
>few|TRBV12-3/TRBV12-4|TRBD2|TRBJ2-5
TGTGCCAGCAGACGCACTAGCGGTTCTGGGGAGACCCAGTACTTC
CASRRTSGSGETQYF
>.|TRBV7-3|.|TRBJ2-1
TGTGCCAGCAGCTTAATTGGGACCCTAGATGAGCAGTTCTTC
CASSLIGTLDEQFF
>.|TRBV14|TRBD1|TRBJ1-1
TGTGCCAGCAGCAAGAGGACAGGGGGGAACACTGAAGCTTTCTTT
CASSKRTGGNTEAFF
>.|TRBV29-1|TRBD1|TRBJ1-1
TGCAGCGTCCTACAGGGGCGAGCTTTCTTT
CSVLQGRAFF
>few|TRBV19|.|TRBJ1-5
TGTTGTTTTGGGATGGCCCCCGGCCCCCAGCATTTT
CCFGMAPGPQHF
>many|TRBV18|.|TRBJ1-1
TGTGCCAGCTCCCCAACTCAGGGGACTGAAGCTTTCTTT
CASSPTQGTEAFF
>.|TRBV12-1|.|TRBJ1-5
TGTGCCAGCAGCAGTCCGGGGGGCCGAGGTCAGCCCCAGCATTTT
CASSSPGGRGQPQHF
>.|TRBV7-9|.|TRBJ1-2
TGTGCCAGCAGCCCAAGACCCCGGACCTGGGCGGTGGATGGCTACACCTTC
CASSPRPRTWAVDGYTF
>few|TRBV10-3|.|TRBJ2-7
TGTGCCATCAGCCCCTCGGGGGAGCAGTACTTC
CAISPSGEQYF
>.|TRBV7-9|.|TRBJ1-1
TGTGCCAGCAGCTCTGTTGGGATCACTGAAGCTTTCTTT
CASSSVGITEAFF